This T cell receptor beta chain was found in a study of T cells in Graves' hyperthyroidism and ophthalmopathy. Overall study results and limits: Model output signaled ophthalmopathy a median roughly six months ahead of onset.

This clonotype was found many times. Its antigen is not known. PBMCs came from over 8.5 ml fresh peripheral blood. Amplification of TCR beta CDR3 regions used RNA as the template. During a first-round RT-PCR of the TCR CDR3, the HTBI primer set was used. TCRdb fed the multiplex PCR reads into MiXCR, producing one record per CDR3 protein. Among about 270,000 distinct CDR3 sequences, approximately 26% were seen once, and the ten largest hold 20% to 30%. The CDR3 contains 16 residues. V lost 3 bases to trimming and J lost 0 bases, with 9 bases between them. The V gene is TRBV12-3 or TRBV12-4, the J gene TRBJ1-6; D perhaps matches TRBD1 (5 bases). What was sequenced was blood. The source is a man aged 35 to 55 with Graves' hyperthyroidism that later progressed to Graves' ophthalmopathy. The CDR3 DNA reads TGTGCCAGCAGTTTCTCAGGGATCTCCTATAATTCACCCCTCCACTTT. Residues: CASSFSGISYNSPLHF.